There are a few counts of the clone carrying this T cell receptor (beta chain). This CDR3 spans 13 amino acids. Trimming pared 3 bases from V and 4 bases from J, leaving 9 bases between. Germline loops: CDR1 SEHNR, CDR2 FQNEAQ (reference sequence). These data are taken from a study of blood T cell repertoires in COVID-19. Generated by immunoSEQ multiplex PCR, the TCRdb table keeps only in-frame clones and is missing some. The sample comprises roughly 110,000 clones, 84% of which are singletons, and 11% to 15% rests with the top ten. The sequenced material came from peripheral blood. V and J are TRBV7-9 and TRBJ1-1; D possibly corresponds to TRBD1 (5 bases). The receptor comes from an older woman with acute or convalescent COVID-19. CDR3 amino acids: CASSLQGTTEAFF. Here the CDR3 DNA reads TGTGCCAGCAGCTTGCAGGGAACCACTGAAGCTTTCTTT.